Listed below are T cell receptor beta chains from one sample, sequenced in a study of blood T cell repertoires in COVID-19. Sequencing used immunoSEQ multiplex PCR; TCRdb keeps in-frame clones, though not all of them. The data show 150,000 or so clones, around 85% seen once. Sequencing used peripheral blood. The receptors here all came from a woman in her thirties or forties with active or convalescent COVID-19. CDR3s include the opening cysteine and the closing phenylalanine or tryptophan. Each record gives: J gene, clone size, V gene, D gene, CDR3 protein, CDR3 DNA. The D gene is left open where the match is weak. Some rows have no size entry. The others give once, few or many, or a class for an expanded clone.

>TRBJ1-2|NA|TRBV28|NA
CASSLGGNYGYTF
TGTGCCAGCAGTTTAGGGGGGAACTATGGCTACACCTTC
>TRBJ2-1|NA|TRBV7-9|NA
CASSFGGLSSYNEQFF
TGTGCCAGCAGTTTTGGGGGCCTCAGCTCCTACAATGAGCAGTTCTTC
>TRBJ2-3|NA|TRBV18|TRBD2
CASSPPLAGTDTQYF
TGTGCCAGCTCACCACCCCTAGCGGGGACAGATACGCAGTATTTT
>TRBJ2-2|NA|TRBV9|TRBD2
CASTGAGGLVGTGELFF
TGTGCCAGCACCGGAGCGGGGGGTTTAGTGGGCACCGGGGAGCTGTTTTTT
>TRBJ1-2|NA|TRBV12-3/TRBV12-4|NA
CASSPNFIYGYTF
TGTGCCAGCAGTCCTAACTTCATCTATGGCTACACCTTC
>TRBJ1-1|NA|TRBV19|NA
CASSSRVTEAFF
TGTGCCAGTAGCTCCAGGGTCACTGAAGCTTTCTTT
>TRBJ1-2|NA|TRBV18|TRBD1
CASSPNTGTGGVYTF
TGTGCCAGCTCACCCAATACCGGGACAGGGGGCGTCTACACCTTC
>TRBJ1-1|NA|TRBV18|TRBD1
CASSRDRVGTEAFF
TGTGCCAGCTCACGGGACAGGGTGGGGACTGAAGCTTTCTTT
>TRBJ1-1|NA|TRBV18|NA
CASSPRDRILAEAFF
TGTGCCAGCTCACCACGTGACAGGATCCTGGCTGAAGCTTTCTTT
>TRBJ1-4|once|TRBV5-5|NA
CASSPGSPHPGEKLFF
TGTGCCAGCAGCCCGGGGTCTCCCCACCCCGGTGAAAAACTGTTTTTT
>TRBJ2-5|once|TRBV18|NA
CASSPAGGLQRETQYF
TGTGCCAGCTCACCCGCTGGAGGTCTCCAACGGGAGACCCAGTACTTC
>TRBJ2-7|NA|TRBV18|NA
CASSRGGGTSYEQYF
TGTGCCAGCTCCCGCGGAGGGGGCACCTCCTACGAGCAGTACTTC
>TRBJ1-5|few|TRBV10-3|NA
CASSPSGGNQPQHF
TGTGCCTCCAGCCCCTCCGGGGGCAATCAGCCCCAGCATTTT
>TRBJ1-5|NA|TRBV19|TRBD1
CASSRQGGSQPQHF
TGTGCCAGTAGTCGACAGGGCGGGTCTCAGCCCCAGCATTTT
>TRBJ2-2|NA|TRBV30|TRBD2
CAWQAGLAGFTGELFF
TGTGCCTGGCAGGCGGGACTAGCGGGATTCACCGGGGAGCTGTTTTTT
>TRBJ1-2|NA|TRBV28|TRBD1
CASTTGGYGYTF
TGTGCCAGCACGACAGGGGGCTATGGCTACACCTTC
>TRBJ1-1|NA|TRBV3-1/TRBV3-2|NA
CASSHAAGAGGGAFF
TGTGCCAGCAGCCATGCCGCAGGGGCGGGGGGAGGCGCTTTCTTT
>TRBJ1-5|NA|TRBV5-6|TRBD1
CASSRTGGFNQPQHF
TGTGCCAGCAGCAGGACAGGGGGGTTTAATCAGCCCCAGCATTTT
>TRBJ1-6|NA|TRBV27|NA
CASSLSGGLVSPLHF
TGTGCCAGCAGTTTATCGGGGGGGCTGGTTTCACCCCTCCACTTT
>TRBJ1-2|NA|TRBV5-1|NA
CASSYGDNNYGYTF
TGCGCCAGCAGCTACGGGGACAACAACTATGGCTACACCTTC
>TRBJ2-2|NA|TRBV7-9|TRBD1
CASSRHGQGGNSGELFF
TGTGCCAGCAGCCGCCACGGACAGGGTGGAAACTCCGGGGAGCTGTTTTTT
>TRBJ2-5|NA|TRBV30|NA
CAWSVGVETQYF
TGTGCCTGGAGTGTAGGGGTGGAGACCCAGTACTTC
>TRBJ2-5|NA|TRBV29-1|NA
CSVNPGGFQETQYF
TGCAGCGTCAACCCAGGGGGGTTCCAAGAGACCCAGTACTTC
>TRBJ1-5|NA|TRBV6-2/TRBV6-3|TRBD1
CASSFGQGNQPQHF
TGTGCCAGCAGTTTCGGACAGGGCAATCAGCCCCAGCATTTT
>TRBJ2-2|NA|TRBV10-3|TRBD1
CAIAKGADGELFF
TGTGCCATCGCGAAGGGGGCTGACGGGGAGCTGTTTTTT
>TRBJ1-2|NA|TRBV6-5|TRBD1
CASGKPGTGGYGYTF
TGTGCCAGCGGAAAACCCGGGACAGGGGGGTATGGCTACACCTTC
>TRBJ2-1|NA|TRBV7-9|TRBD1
CASSLGRAGGLLYNEQFF
TGTGCCAGCAGCTTAGGTCGGGCAGGGGGCCTCTTATACAATGAGCAGTTCTTC
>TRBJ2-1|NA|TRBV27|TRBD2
CASSLVAGGPFNEQFF
TGTGCCAGCAGTTTAGTAGCGGGGGGGCCCTTTAATGAGCAGTTCTTC
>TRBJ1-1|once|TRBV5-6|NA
CASSLDPAGFTEAFF
TGTGCCAGCAGCTTGGACCCGGCAGGGTTCACTGAAGCTTTCTTT
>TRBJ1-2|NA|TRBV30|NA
CAYGGDHGYTF
TGTGCCTACGGGGGGGACCATGGCTACACCTTC
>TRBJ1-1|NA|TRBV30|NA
CAWSVSGVATEAFF
TGTGCCTGGAGTGTATCCGGGGTGGCCACTGAAGCTTTCTTT
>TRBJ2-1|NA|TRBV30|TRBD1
CAWSVRSDRGDEQFF
TGTGCCTGGAGTGTACGAAGTGACAGGGGGGATGAGCAGTTCTTC